The entry below gives a single T cell receptor beta chain sequence along with its context. The antigen remains undetermined. This specimen comes from a study of siplizumab effects on memory and regulatory T cells. Whole-study findings and limits: Confirmation that proliferating Tregs from siplizumab cultures had suppressive function was not obtained. Memory cells seemed less diverse than naive T cells, which seemed major alloresponse contributors. Treg-derived clones made up an average of roughly 66% of mappable alloreactive CD4+ clones with siplizumab and approximately 30% in controls.

TCRdb's copy holds only in-frame clones and misses some; the assay was immunoSEQ multiplex PCR. Of over 60,000 clones in the sample, about 90% were seen once. The sample consisted of CD8+ T cells sorted from blood. The sequence derives from a human donor in good health.

CDR3 loop: CASSEGAGGNQPQHF. The CDR3 DNA follows: TGTGCCAGCAGCGAGGGGGCGGGAGGCAATCAGCCCCAGCATTTT. This rearrangement joins TRBV9 to TRBJ1-5, with TRBD1 matching over 7 bases. This CDR3 contains 15 residues. Germline V gene data show CDR1 as SGDLS and CDR2 as YYNGEE. J lost 2 bases, V lost 3 bases, and 5 bases had no gene match.